These T cell receptor beta chains were read from a single sample in a study of identical twins. TCRdb re-derived calls from the 5' RACE reads in MiXCR, one entry per CDR3 protein. The sample has roughly 720,000 distinct CDR3 sequences; approximately 18% are singletons. The same data also went into a second study, on T cells expressing NK-cell markers.

Sequencing was done on a sample of PBMCs. These receptor sequences come from a woman aged 18-30 years in good health. CDR3s include the opening cysteine and the closing phenylalanine or tryptophan. The order of the fields is J gene, V gene, D gene, clone size, CDR3 protein, CDR3 DNA. The D gene is left open where the match is weak. For some rows the clone size is stated as once, few or many, or as a class when expanded; others skip it.

J gene: TRBJ1-3; V gene: TRBV12-3/TRBV12-4; D gene: NA; clone size: few; CDR3 protein: CASSFSGMQGNTIYF; CDR3 DNA: TGTGCCAGCAGTTTTAGTGGTATGCAAGGAAACACCATATATTTT
J gene: TRBJ2-5; V gene: TRBV12-3/TRBV12-4; D gene: TRBD1; clone size: few; CDR3 protein: CASSLVRRGQETQYF; CDR3 DNA: TGTGCCAGCAGTTTAGTTCGCAGGGGGCAAGAGACCCAGTACTTC
J gene: TRBJ1-2; V gene: TRBV20-1; D gene: TRBD1; clone size: NA; CDR3 protein: CSARQPGGGPYGYTF; CDR3 DNA: TGCAGTGCTCGTCAGCCAGGGGGAGGGCCCTATGGCTACACCTTC
J gene: TRBJ1-2; V gene: TRBV5-1; D gene: TRBD1; clone size: NA; CDR3 protein: CASSLADRGDIYGYTF; CDR3 DNA: TGCGCCAGCAGCTTGGCCGACAGGGGCGATATCTATGGCTACACCTTC
J gene: TRBJ1-2; V gene: TRBV20-1; D gene: NA; clone size: few; CDR3 protein: CSARDPGSANYGYTF; CDR3 DNA: TGCAGTGCTAGGGATCCCGGGTCCGCTAACTATGGCTACACCTTC
J gene: TRBJ2-2; V gene: TRBV20-1; D gene: NA; clone size: NA; CDR3 protein: CSARVPGFTGELFF; CDR3 DNA: TGCAGTGCTAGAGTCCCAGGGTTCACCGGGGAGCTGTTTTTT
J gene: TRBJ2-3; V gene: TRBV20-1; D gene: NA; clone size: NA; CDR3 protein: CSAREGGGAGNTQYF; CDR3 DNA: TGCAGTGCTAGAGAAGGGGGGGGGGCTGGGAATACGCAGTATTTT
J gene: TRBJ2-7; V gene: TRBV5-1; D gene: NA; clone size: few; CDR3 protein: CASSLTVGETYEQYF; CDR3 DNA: TGCGCCAGCAGCTTGACGGTGGGGGAAACCTACGAGCAGTACTTC
J gene: TRBJ2-5; V gene: TRBV20-1; D gene: TRBD1; clone size: NA; CDR3 protein: CSAPTGEGETQYF; CDR3 DNA: TGCAGTGCTCCAACAGGGGAAGGGGAGACCCAGTACTTC
J gene: TRBJ1-4; V gene: TRBV5-1; D gene: NA; clone size: NA; CDR3 protein: CASSVDGYNEKLFF; CDR3 DNA: TGCGCCAGCAGCGTGGACGGCTATAATGAAAAACTGTTTTTT
J gene: TRBJ1-2; V gene: TRBV7-8; D gene: TRBD1; clone size: few; CDR3 protein: CASSLGDRGYTF; CDR3 DNA: TGTGCCAGCAGCTTGGGGGACAGGGGCTACACCTTC
J gene: TRBJ2-3; V gene: TRBV7-2; D gene: NA; clone size: few; CDR3 protein: CASSLAVNQIATQYF; CDR3 DNA: TGTGCCAGCAGCTTAGCGGTTAATCAAATTGCTACGCAGTATTTT
J gene: TRBJ2-7; V gene: TRBV7-8; D gene: NA; clone size: few; CDR3 protein: CASSSGPAKGGYEQYF; CDR3 DNA: TGTGCCAGCAGCTCGGGACCTGCAAAGGGGGGCTACGAGCAGTACTTC
J gene: TRBJ2-6; V gene: TRBV5-4; D gene: NA; clone size: NA; CDR3 protein: CASSRYSGANVLTF; CDR3 DNA: TGTGCCAGCAGCCGGTACTCTGGGGCCAACGTCCTGACTTTC
J gene: TRBJ2-7; V gene: TRBV9; D gene: NA; clone size: NA; CDR3 protein: CASSATDYEQYF; CDR3 DNA: TGTGCCAGCAGCGCCACCGACTACGAGCAGTACTTC
J gene: TRBJ2-5; V gene: TRBV6-1; D gene: NA; clone size: few; CDR3 protein: CASSQAGTQGTQYF; CDR3 DNA: TGTGCCAGCAGTCAAGCCGGGACACAAGGGACCCAGTACTTC
J gene: TRBJ1-2; V gene: TRBV20-1; D gene: TRBD1; clone size: NA; CDR3 protein: CSATGGGGGYTF; CDR3 DNA: TGCAGTGCTACAGGGGGGGGTGGCGGCTACACCTTC
J gene: TRBJ2-7; V gene: TRBV11-2; D gene: NA; clone size: NA; CDR3 protein: CASTTGLKSYEQYF; CDR3 DNA: TGTGCCAGCACCACGGGACTCAAGTCCTACGAGCAGTACTTC